The rows below give T cell receptor beta chains drawn from one sample of a study of control samples from healthy donors and cancer patients. The data were produced by immunoSEQ multiplex PCR, yet TCRdb's version contains in-frame clones alone and is incomplete. The sample comprises about 170,000 clones, around 93% of which are singletons, and roughly 4% rests with the top ten. The source material was blood. The receptors were gathered from an older woman in good health. The CDR3 runs from the conserved cysteine through the conserved F or W. The D gene is left open where the match is weak. Clone sizes are given selectively: once, few, many, or a class where the clone is expanded.

TRBJ2-1 | TRBV4-3 | . | . | CASSQEGWEEQFF | TGCGCCAGCAGCCAAGAAGGGTGGGAGGAGCAGTTCTTC
TRBJ1-4 | TRBV7-2 | . | . | CASSLAWGKLFF | TGTGCCAGCAGCTTAGCTTGGGGAAAACTGTTTTTT
TRBJ2-1 | TRBV6-5 | . | . | CASSYRPGLRQFF | TGTGCCAGCAGTTACAGACCCGGGCTGCGGCAGTTCTTC
TRBJ2-3 | TRBV4-3 | . | . | CASSQGLEGDTQYF | TGCGCCAGCAGCCAAGGACTAGAAGGGGATACGCAGTATTTT
TRBJ1-5 | TRBV5-8 | . | TRBD1 | CASSLWQGENQPQHF | TGTGCCAGCAGCTTGTGGCAGGGGGAAAATCAGCCCCAGCATTTT
TRBJ2-5 | TRBV6-5 | . | . | CASSYRGARETQYF | TGTGCCAGCAGTTACCGTGGGGCGCGGGAGACCCAGTACTTC
TRBJ1-1 | TRBV2 | . | TRBD1 | CASTLDRVDTEAFF | TGTGCCAGCACCCTAGACAGGGTTGACACTGAAGCTTTCTTT
TRBJ1-1 | TRBV12-3/TRBV12-4 | . | . | CASSTLGAEAFF | TGTGCCAGCAGTACCCTGGGGGCTGAAGCTTTCTTT
TRBJ2-3 | TRBV18 | . | TRBD1 | CASSPQGVTDTQYF | TGTGCCAGCTCACCGCAGGGGGTGACAGATACGCAGTATTTT
TRBJ1-6 | TRBV7-2 | . | . | CASSLGTNSPLHF | TGTGCCAGCAGCTTAGGGACTAATTCACCCCTCCACTTT
TRBJ2-7 | TRBV6-6 | . | TRBD2 | CASSSTRGSYEQYF | TGTGCCAGCAGCTCCACGCGGGGGAGCTACGAGCAGTACTTC
TRBJ1-2 | TRBV4-3 | . | . | CASSLSQGYGYTF | TGCGCCAGCAGCCTGAGCCAGGGTTATGGCTACACCTTC
TRBJ1-5 | TRBV4-2 | . | . | CASSQDYGRELGQPQHF | TGTGCCAGCAGTCAAGATTACGGCAGGGAATTGGGTCAGCCCCAGCATTTT
TRBJ2-7 | TRBV4-3 | . | . | CASSQVKTGSEQYF | TGCGCCAGCAGCCAGGTTAAGACAGGAAGCGAGCAGTACTTC
TRBJ1-6 | TRBV19 | once | . | CASSMGENNSPLHF | TGTGCCAGTAGTATGGGGGAAAATAATTCACCCCTCCACTTT
TRBJ1-3 | TRBV18 | . | . | CASSPEQVVSGNTIYF | TGTGCCAGCTCACCCGAACAGGTTGTCTCTGGAAACACCATATATTTT
TRBJ1-3 | TRBV25-1 | . | . | CASSDPTRGNTIYF | TGTGCCAGCAGTGATCCGACACGGGGAAACACCATATATTTT
TRBJ2-7 | TRBV7-9 | . | . | CASSLPNAGDFYEQYF | TGTGCCAGCAGCTTACCCAACGCAGGCGACTTCTACGAGCAGTACTTC
TRBJ2-1 | TRBV15 | . | TRBD1 | CATSRAPGGEYNEQFF | TGTGCCACCAGCAGAGCCCCAGGGGGCGAATACAATGAGCAGTTCTTC
TRBJ1-1 | TRBV16 | . | . | CASSQYHGTSNTEAFF | TGTGCCAGCAGCCAATATCACGGGACATCGAACACTGAAGCTTTCTTT
TRBJ1-2 | TRBV4-2 | . | TRBD1 | CASSRSDRDTNYGYTF | TGTGCCAGCAGCCGATCCGACAGGGATACCAACTATGGCTACACCTTC
TRBJ2-3 | TRBV19 | . | . | CASSIWGGPDTQYF | TGTGCCAGTAGTATTTGGGGGGGGCCAGATACGCAGTATTTT
TRBJ1-5 | TRBV2 | . | TRBD1 | CASSELAGGGQPQHF | TGTGCCAGCAGTGAATTAGCAGGGGGCGGACAGCCCCAGCATTTT
TRBJ1-4 | TRBV24-1 | . | TRBD1 | CATSDGQGENEKLFF | TGTGCCACCAGTGATGGACAGGGTGAGAATGAAAAACTGTTTTTT
TRBJ1-5 | TRBV27 | . | . | CASRPGRNADSNQPQHF | TGTGCCAGCCGTCCGGGTCGAAACGCGGATAGCAATCAGCCCCAGCATTTT
TRBJ1-1 | TRBV27 | . | TRBD1 | CASSATGLSGSVAFF | TGTGCCAGCAGTGCGACAGGGCTTTCGGGATCTGTTGCTTTCTTT
TRBJ1-2 | TRBV7-8 | . | . | CASSLIPDSGYGYTF | TGTGCCAGCAGCTTAATCCCGGACTCCGGGTATGGCTACACCTTC
TRBJ2-4 | TRBV23-1 | . | . | CASSLFYGSKNIQYF | TGCGCCAGCAGTCTTTTCTACGGGAGCAAAAACATTCAGTACTTC
TRBJ1-2 | TRBV3-1/TRBV3-2 | . | . | CASSLGGDYGYTF | TGTGCCAGCAGTCTAGGGGGGGACTATGGCTACACCTTC
TRBJ1-4 | TRBV19 | . | . | CASTAEEGNEKLFF | TGTGCCAGTACGGCGGAGGAGGGAAATGAAAAACTGTTTTTT
TRBJ1-1 | TRBV27 | . | . | CASSLHPRTEAFF | TGTGCCAGCAGTTTGCACCCGCGGACTGAAGCTTTCTTT
TRBJ1-2 | TRBV3-1/TRBV3-2 | . | . | CASSQARQVHGYTF | TGTGCCAGCAGCCAAGCGCGACAGGTCCATGGCTACACCTTC
TRBJ1-2 | TRBV7-8 | . | TRBD1 | CASSPGQLYGYTF | TGTGCCAGCAGCCCGGGACAGTTGTATGGCTACACCTTC
TRBJ1-5 | TRBV2 | once | . | CASRGGSGGQPQHF | TGTGCCAGCAGGGGCGGTTCGGGGGGGCAGCCCCAGCATTTT
TRBJ2-7 | TRBV11-3 | . | . | CASSLGFSDSYEQYF | TGTGCCAGCAGCTTAGGATTTAGCGACTCCTACGAGCAGTACTTC
TRBJ2-5 | TRBV2 | . | . | CASKWTAYQETQYF | TGTGCCAGCAAATGGACAGCTTACCAAGAGACCCAGTACTTC
TRBJ1-2 | TRBV6-6 | . | . | CATSRDGNYGYTF | TGTGCCACCTCCCGGGACGGAAACTATGGCTACACCTTC
TRBJ2-1 | TRBV7-2 | . | . | CASSLGQGNYNEQFF | TGTGCCAGCAGCTTAGGGCAGGGCAACTACAATGAGCAGTTCTTC
TRBJ1-5 | TRBV7-9 | . | TRBD1 | CASSRQGSSQPQHF | TGTGCCAGCAGCCGACAGGGGAGTAGTCAGCCCCAGCATTTT
TRBJ2-7 | TRBV10-3 | . | . | CAISEYRDYEQYF | TGTGCCATCAGTGAGTACAGAGACTACGAGCAGTACTTC